What follows describes a single T cell receptor beta chain. The sample is drawn from a study of shared T cell receptors in the human thymus. The germline V gene has CDR1 PRHDT and CDR2 FYEKMQ (reference sequence). V was cut by 4 bases and J by 8 bases, with 17 bases left in between. The CDR3 contains 14 residues. Using immunoSEQ multiplex PCR, the repertoire was profiled, and TCRdb retains in-frame clones only, with some absent. This table holds hundreds of thousands of clones, 80% to 90% found once. These data also formed part of another study, on human thymus T cells. That source adds: Resections obtained during corrective heart surgery supplied the thymus tissue. Thymic and blood repertoires seemed to favor certain V and J genes. Thymic repertoires from unrelated individuals overlapped highly, related research reported.

This receptor was obtained from a girl under two years old with a congenital heart defect. Input material: thymocytes. V usage is TRBV13 and J usage is TRBJ1-1; D unresolved. CDR3 nucleotide sequence: TGTGCCAGCAGCTCCGAACCGGGGTGGTCGGAAGCTTTCTTT. Protein: CASSSEPGWSEAFF.